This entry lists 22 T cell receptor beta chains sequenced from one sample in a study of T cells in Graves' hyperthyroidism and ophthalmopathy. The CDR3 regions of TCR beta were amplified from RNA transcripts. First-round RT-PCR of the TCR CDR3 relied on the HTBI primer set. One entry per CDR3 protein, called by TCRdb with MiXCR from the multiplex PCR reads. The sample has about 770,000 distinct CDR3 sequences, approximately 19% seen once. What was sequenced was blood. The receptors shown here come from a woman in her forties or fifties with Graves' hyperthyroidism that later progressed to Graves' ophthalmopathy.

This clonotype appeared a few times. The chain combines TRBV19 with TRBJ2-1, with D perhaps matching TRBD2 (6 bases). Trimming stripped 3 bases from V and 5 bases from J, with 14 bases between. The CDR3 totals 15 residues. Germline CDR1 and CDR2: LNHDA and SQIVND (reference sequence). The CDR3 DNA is TGTGCCAGTAGTATTGCGGGGCTTCTGAACAATGAGCAGTTCTTC. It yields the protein CASSIAGLLNNEQFF.

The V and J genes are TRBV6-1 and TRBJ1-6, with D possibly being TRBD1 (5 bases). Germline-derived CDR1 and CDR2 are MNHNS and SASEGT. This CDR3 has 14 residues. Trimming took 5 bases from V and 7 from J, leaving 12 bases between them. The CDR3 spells CASSYGDSNSPLHF. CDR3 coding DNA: TGTGCCAGCAGTTATGGAGACAGCAATTCACCCCTCCACTTT.

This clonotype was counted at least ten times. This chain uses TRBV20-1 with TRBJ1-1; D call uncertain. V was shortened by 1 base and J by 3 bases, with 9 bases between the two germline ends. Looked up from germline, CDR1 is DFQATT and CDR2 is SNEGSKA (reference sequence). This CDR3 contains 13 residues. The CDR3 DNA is TGCAGTGCTAGAGTTGGAGAGTACACTGAAGCTTTCTTT. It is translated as CSARVGEYTEAFF.

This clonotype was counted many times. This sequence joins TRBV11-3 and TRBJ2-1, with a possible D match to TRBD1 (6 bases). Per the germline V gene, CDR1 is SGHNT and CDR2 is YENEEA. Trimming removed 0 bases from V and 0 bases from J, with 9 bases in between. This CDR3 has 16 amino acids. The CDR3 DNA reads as TGTGCCAGCAGCTTAGAAACAGGGAGCTCCTACAATGAGCAGTTCTTC. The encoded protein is CASSLETGSSYNEQFF. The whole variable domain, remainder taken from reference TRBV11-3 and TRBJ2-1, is EAGVVQSPRYKIIEKKQPVAFWCNPISGHNTLYWYLQNLGQGPELLIRYENEEAVDDSQLPKDRFSAERLKGVDSTLKIQPAELGDSAVYLCASSLETGSSYNEQFFGPGTRLTVL.

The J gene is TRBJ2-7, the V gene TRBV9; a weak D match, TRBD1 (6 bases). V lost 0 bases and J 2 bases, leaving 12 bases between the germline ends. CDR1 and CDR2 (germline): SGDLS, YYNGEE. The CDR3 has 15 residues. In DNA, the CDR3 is TGTGCCAGCAGCGTAGCAGCAGGGGATGCCTACGAGCAGTACTTC. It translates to CASSVAAGDAYEQYF.

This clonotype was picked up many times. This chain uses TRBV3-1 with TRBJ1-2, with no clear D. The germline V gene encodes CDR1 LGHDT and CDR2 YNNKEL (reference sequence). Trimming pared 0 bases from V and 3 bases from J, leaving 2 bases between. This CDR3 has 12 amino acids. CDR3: CASSQEHYGYTF. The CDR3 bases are TGTGCCAGCAGCCAAGAACACTATGGCTACACCTTC.

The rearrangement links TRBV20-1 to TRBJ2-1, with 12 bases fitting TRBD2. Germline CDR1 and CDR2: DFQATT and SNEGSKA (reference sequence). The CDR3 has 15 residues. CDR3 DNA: TGCAGGACGGGGACTAGCGGGTTATCCTACAATGAGCAGTTCTTC. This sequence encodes CRTGTSGLSYNEQFF.

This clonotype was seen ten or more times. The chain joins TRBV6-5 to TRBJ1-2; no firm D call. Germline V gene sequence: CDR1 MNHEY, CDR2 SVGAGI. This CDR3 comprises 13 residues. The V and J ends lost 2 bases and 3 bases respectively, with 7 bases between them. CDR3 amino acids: CASSYRSDYGYTF. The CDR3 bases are TGTGCCAGCAGTTACAGATCCGACTATGGCTACACCTTC.

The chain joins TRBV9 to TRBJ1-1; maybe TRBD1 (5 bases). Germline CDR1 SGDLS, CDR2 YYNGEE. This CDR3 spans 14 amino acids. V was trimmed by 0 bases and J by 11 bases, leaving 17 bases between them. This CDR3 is CASSVDGAHNLAFF. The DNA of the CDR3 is TGTGCCAGCAGCGTAGACGGGGCCCACAATCTCGCTTTCTTT.

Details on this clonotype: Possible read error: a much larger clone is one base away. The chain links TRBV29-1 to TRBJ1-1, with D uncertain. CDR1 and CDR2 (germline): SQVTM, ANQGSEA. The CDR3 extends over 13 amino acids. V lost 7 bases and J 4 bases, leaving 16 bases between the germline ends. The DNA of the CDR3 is TGCAGCGCTGCCTGGGGATGGGGCACTGAAGCTTTCTTT. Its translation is CSAAWGWGTEAFF.

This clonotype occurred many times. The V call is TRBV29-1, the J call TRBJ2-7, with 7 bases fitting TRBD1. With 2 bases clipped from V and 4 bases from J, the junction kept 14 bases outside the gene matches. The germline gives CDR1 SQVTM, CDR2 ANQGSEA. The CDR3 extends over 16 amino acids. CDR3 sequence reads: CSVESIVGGREYEQYF. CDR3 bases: TGCAGCGTTGAATCAATCGTAGGGGGCAGGGAGTACGAGCAGTACTTC.

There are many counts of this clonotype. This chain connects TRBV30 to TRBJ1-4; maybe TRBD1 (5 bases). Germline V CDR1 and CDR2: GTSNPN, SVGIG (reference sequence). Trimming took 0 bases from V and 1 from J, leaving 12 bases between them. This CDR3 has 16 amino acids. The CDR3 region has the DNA TGTGCCTGGAGTGTTACCCGAGGGGTAACTAATGAAAAACTGTTTTTT. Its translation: CAWSVTRGVTNEKLFF.

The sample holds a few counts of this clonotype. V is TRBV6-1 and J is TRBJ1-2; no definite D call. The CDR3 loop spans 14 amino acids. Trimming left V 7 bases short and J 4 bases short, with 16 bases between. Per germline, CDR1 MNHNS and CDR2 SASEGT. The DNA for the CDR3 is TGTGCCAGCACCTCCACGGTGACGGGCTATGGCTACACCTTC. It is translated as CASTSTVTGYGYTF.

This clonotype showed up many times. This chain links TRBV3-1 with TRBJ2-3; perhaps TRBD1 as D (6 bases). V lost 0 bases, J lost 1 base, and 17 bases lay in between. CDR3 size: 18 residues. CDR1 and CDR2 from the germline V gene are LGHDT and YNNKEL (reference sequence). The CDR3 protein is CASSQDWGPVTGTDTQYF. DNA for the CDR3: TGTGCCAGCAGCCAAGATTGGGGGCCGGTGACGGGCACAGATACGCAGTATTTT.

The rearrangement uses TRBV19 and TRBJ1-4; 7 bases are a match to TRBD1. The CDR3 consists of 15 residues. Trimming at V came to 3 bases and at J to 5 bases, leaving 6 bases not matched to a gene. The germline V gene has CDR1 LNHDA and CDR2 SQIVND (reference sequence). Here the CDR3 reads CASSMAGQLNEKLFF. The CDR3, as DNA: TGTGCCAGTAGTATGGCGGGACAGCTAAATGAAAAACTGTTTTTT.

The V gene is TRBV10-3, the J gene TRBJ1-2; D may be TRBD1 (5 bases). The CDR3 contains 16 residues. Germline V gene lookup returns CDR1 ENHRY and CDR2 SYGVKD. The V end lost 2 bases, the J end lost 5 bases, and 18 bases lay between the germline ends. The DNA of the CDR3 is TGTGCCATCAGTGAGCCGCGGGGGAAAATCGGTTATGGCTACACCTTC. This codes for CAISEPRGKIGYGYTF.

Here the CDR3 reads CASSLDRGLTGELFF. CDR3 in DNA: TGTGCCAGCAGCTTAGACAGGGGGCTGACCGGGGAGCTGTTTTTT. The V gene is TRBV7-2, the J gene TRBJ2-2; the match to TRBD1 covers 9 bases. V dropped 1 base and J dropped 5; count of bases not matched to a gene: 2. The CDR3 contains 15 residues. Germline V CDR1 and CDR2: SGHTA, FQGNSA.

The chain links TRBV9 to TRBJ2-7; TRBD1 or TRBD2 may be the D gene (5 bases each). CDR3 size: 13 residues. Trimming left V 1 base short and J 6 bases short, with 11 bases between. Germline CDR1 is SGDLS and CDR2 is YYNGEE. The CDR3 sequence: CASSVSGRGEQYF. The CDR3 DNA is TGTGCCAGCAGCGTATCGGGGCGAGGCGAGCAGTACTTC.

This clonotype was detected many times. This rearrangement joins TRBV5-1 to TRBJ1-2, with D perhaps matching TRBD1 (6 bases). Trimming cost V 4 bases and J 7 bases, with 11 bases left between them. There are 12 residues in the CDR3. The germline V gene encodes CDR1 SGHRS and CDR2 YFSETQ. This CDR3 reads CASSIGTTGYTF. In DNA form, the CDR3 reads TGCGCCAGCAGCATCGGGACAACTGGCTACACCTTC.

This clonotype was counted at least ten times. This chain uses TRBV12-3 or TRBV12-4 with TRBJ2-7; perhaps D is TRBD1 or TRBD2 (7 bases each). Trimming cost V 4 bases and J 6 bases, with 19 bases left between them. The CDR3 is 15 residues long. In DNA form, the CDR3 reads TGTGCCAGCAGTTGGGGGGGACAGTTATTGAGCGAGCAGTACTTC. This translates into CASSWGGQLLSEQYF.

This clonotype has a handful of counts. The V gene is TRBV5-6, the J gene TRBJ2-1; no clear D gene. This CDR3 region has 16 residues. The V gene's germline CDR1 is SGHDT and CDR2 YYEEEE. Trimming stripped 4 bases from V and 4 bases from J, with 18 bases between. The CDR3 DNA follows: TGTGCCAGCAGCCCTCTCGCCCCGTCAAGTTACAATGAGCAGTTCTTC. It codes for CASSPLAPSSYNEQFF.

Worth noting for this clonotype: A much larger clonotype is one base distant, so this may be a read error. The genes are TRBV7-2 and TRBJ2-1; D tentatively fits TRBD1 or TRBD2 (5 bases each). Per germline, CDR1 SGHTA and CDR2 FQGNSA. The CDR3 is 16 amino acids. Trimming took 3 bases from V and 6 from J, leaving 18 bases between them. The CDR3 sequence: CASSFIRDVARNEQFF. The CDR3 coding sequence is TGTGCCAGCAGCTTTATCCGGGACGTCGCCCGCAATGAGCAGTTCTTC.